This T cell receptor (beta chain) appears in the sequencing data of a study of T cell repertoires in cytomegalovirus infection (dated by TCRdb to about 2019). With regard to the full study: Recently identified HLA-C-restricted CMV epitopes, whose presentation resists viral immunomodulation, were targeted by peptide stimulations together with well-studied HLA-B-restricted epitopes. The HLA type of each donor mattered for the analysis, because public TCR beta signatures pointed to carriage of CMV infection along with the matching HLA type. Paper-wide results and their limitations: Carriers of CMV infection plus the relevant HLA type were discriminated by the cumulative frequency of public TCR beta family members in the study cohort and in an independent approximately 360-donor cohort. In the ex vivo response, HLA-C-restricted CMV-specific TCR beta clonotypes were dominant, and in two of eight donors the single most frequent clonotype came from this HLA-C-restricted group.

To note about this clonotype: It lacks a known antigen. No per-base quality is available; no much larger clone lies one base away.

Sample treatment or condition, as interpreted from the label and publication: in vitro stimulation with specific CMV peptide epitopes to enrich CMV-specific T cells. From a lookup of the germline V gene, CDR1 and CDR2 are SNHLY and FYNNEI. V is reduced by 6 bases and J by 2 bases, leaving a spacing of 8 bases between them. Counted from cysteine to phenylalanine, this CDR3 has 12 amino acids. Only the CDR3 DNA is retained, 36 bases long and in frame from the first base. The run used an Illumina HiSeq 1500. TCRdb passed the public sequencing reads through fastp at Q25 and MiXCR, retaining productive beta sequences. Merged by CDR3 protein, the rows form single entries marked with the most common genes and DNA. In this sample the table shows around 200,000 distinct CDR3 sequences, 35% to 40% of which occur a single time. Roughly three fifths of the sample rests with the top ten.

The sequences come from CD8+ T cells from cultured PBMCs, collected from culture after CMV antigen stimulation. This chain joins TRBV2 to TRBJ2-7, with TRBD1 perhaps the D gene, on 5 matching bases. The sequence was obtained from a human donor in good health (CMV status not recorded). Some clones in this sample may be carry-over from other donors' samples. The nucleotide sequence is given as TGTGCCAGCAGAGTAGGGGCCTACGAGCAGTACTTC. This is translated as CASRVGAYEQYF.